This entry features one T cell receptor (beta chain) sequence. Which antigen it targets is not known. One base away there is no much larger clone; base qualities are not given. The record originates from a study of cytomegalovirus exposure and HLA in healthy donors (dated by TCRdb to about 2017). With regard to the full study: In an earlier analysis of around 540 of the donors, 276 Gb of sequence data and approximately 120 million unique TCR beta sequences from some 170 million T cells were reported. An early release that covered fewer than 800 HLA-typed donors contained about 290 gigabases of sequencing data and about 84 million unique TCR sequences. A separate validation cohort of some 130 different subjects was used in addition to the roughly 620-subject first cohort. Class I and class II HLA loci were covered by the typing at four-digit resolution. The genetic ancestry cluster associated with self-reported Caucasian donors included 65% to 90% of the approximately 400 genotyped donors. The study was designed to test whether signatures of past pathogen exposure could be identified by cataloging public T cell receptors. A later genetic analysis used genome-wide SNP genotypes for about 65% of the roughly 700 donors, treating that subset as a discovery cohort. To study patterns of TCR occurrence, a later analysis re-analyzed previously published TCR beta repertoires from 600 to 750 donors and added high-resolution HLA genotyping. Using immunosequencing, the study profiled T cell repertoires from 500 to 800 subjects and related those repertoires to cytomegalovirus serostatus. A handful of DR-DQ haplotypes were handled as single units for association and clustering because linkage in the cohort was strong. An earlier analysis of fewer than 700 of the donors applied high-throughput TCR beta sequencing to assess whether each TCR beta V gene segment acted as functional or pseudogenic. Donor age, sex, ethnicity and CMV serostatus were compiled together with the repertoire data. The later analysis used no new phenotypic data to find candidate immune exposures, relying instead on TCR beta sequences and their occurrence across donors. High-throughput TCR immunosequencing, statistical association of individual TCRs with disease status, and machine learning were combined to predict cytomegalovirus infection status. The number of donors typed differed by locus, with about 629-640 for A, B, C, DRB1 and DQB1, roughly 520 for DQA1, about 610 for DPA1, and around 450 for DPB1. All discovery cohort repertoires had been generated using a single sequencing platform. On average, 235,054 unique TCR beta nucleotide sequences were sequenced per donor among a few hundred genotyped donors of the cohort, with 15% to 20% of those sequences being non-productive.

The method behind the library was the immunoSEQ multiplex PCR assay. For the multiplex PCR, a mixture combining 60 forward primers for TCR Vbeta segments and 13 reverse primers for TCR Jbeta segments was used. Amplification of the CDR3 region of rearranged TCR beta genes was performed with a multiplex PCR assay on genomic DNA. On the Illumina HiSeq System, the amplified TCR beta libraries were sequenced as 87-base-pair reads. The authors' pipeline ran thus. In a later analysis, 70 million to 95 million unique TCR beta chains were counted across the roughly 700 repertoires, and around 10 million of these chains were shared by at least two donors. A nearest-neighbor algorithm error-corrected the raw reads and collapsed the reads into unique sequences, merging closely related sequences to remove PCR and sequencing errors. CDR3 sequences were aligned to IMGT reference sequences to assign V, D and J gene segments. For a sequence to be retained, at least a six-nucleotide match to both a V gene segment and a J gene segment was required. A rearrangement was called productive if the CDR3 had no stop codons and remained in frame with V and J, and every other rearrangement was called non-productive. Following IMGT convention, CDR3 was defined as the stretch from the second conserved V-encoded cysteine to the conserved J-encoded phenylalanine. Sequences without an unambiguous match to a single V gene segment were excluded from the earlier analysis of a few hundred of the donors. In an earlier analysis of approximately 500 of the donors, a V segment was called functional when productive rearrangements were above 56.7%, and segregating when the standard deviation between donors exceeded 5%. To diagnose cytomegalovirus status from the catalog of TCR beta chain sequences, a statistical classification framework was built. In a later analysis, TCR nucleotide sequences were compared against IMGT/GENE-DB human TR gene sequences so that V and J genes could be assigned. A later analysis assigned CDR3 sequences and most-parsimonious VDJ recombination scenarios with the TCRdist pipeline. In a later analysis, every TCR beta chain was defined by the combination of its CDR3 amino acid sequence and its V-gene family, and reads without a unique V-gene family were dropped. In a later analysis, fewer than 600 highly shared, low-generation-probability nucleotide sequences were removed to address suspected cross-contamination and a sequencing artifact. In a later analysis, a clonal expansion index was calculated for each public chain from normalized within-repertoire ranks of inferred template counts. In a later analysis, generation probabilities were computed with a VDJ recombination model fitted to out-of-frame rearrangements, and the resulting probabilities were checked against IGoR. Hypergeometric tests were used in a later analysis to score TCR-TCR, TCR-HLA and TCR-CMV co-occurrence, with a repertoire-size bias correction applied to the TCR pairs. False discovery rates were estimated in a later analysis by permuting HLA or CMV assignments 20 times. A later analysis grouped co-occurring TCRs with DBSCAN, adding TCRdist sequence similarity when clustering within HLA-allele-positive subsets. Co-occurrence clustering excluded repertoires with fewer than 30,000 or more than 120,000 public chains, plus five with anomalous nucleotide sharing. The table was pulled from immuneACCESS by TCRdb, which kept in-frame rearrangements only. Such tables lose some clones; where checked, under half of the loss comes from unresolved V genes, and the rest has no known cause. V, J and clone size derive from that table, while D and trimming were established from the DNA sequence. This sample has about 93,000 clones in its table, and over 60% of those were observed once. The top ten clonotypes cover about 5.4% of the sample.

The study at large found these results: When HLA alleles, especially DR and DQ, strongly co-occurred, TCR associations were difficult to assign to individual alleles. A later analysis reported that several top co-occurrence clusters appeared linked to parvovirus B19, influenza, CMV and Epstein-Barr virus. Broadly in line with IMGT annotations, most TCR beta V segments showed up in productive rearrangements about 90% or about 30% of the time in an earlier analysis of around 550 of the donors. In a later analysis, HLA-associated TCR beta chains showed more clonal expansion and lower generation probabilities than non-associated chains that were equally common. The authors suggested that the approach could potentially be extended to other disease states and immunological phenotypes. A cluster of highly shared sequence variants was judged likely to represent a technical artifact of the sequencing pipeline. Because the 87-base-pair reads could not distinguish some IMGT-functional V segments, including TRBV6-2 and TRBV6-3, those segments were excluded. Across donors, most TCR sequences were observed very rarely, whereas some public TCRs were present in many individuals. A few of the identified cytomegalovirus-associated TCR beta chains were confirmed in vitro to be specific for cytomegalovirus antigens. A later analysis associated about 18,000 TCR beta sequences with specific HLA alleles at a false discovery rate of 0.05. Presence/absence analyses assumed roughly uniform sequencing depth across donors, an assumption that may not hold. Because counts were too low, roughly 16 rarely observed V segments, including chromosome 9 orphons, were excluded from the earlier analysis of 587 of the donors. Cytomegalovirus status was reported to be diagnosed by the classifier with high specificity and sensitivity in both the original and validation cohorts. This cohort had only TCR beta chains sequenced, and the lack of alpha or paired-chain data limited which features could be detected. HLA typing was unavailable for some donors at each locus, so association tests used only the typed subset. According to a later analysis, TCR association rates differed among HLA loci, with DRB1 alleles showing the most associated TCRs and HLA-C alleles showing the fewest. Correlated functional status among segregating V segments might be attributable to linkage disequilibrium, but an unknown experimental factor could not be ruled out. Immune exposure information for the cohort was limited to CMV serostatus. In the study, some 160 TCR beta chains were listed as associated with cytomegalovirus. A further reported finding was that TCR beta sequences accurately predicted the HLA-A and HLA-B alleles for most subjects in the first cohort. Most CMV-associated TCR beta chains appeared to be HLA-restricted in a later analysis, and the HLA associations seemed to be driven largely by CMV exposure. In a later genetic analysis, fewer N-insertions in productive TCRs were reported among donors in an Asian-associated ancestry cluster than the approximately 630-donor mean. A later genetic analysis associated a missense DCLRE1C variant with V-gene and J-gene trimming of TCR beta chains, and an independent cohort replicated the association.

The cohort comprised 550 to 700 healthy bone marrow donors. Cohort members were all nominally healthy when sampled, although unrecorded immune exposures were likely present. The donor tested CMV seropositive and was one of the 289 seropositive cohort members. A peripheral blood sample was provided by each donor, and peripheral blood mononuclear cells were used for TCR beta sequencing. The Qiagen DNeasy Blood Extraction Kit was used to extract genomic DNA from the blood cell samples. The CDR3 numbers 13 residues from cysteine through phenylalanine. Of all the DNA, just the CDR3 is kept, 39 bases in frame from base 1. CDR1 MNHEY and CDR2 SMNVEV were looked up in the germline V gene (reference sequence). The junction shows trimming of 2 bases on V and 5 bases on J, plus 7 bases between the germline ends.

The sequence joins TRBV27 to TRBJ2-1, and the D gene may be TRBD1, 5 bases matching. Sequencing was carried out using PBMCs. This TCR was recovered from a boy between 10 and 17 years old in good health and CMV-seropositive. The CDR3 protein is CASSLRQNNEQFF. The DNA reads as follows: TGTGCCAGCAGTTTAAGACAGAACAATGAGCAGTTCTTC.